This TCR beta chain was sequenced during a study of technical replicates of blood from a handful of donors. The CDR3 length is 12 residues. The V end was cut by 0 bases, the J end by 1 base, with 3 bases between. CDR1 and CDR2 (germline): GTSNPN, SVGIG (reference sequence). Profiled with immunoSEQ multiplex PCR; TCRdb holds only in-frame clones, not every one. The sample has under 80,000 clones, around 92% seen once; the top ten hold 0.3% to 0.5%. This clone was recorded a few times. The chain employs TRBV30 and TRBJ1-1, with unresolved D. Material for sequencing was T cells isolated from PBMCs. This receptor was obtained from a human donor in good health. Some clones in this sample may be carry-over from other donors' samples. The CDR3 region is CAWSVGNTEAFF. CDR3 in DNA: TGTGCCTGGAGTGTCGGGAACACTGAAGCTTTCTTT.